These T cell receptor beta chains were read from a single sample in a study of CD8 T cells in ankylosing spondylitis. TCRdb itself ran the 5' RACE reads through MiXCR, one entry per CDR3 protein. Of fewer than 650,000 distinct CDR3 sequences listed, about 13% are singletons. The sample was blood, either unsorted or a sorted T cell fraction (not recorded which). The receptor source for this set is a male donor with ankylosing spondylitis. CDR3s include the opening cysteine and the closing phenylalanine or tryptophan. The D gene is left open where the match is weak. Clone size, where shown, is once, few, many, or a class for clones that have expanded.

>TRBJ1-2|few|TRBV29-1|NA
TGCAGCGTTGAAGTGCAGGACGGAAGATATGGCTACACCTTC
CSVEVQDGRYGYTF
>TRBJ2-1|NA|TRBV6-1|TRBD1
TGTGCCAGCAGCAGACAGGGAGTCGGGGCCAATGAGCAGTTCTTC
CASSRQGVGANEQFF
>TRBJ1-1|few|TRBV9|NA
TGTGCCAGCAGCGTAGACGGACAAGGGGGCACTGAAGCTTTCTTT
CASSVDGQGGTEAFF
>TRBJ1-2|NA|TRBV20-1|NA
TGCAGTGCTAGAGCCCCGGGGGCCTTCGCTAACTATGGCTACACCTTC
CSARAPGAFANYGYTF
>TRBJ2-1|many|TRBV29-1|NA
TGCAGCGTTGACCCCCCGGGCACCTACAATGAGCAGTTCTTC
CSVDPPGTYNEQFF
>TRBJ1-4|few|TRBV19|NA
TGTGCCAGTAGTGTGGATCTACGGGGTGAAAAACTGTTTTTT
CASSVDLRGEKLFF
>TRBJ1-6|few|TRBV28|NA
TGTGCCAGCAGTTTTCGGATAATTAACTATAATTCACCCCTCCACTTT
CASSFRIINYNSPLHF
>TRBJ2-3|many|TRBV28|NA
TGTGCCTGCGGACTGAGCACAGATACGCAGTATTTT
CACGLSTDTQYF
>TRBJ2-1|few|TRBV7-8|NA
TGTGCCAGCAGCCCCAGATCGGCTAGCGAGAACAATGAGCAGTTCTTC
CASSPRSASENNEQFF
>TRBJ2-2|NA|TRBV20-1|NA
TGCAGTGCTACCTATGGGAACACCGGGGAGCTGTTTTTT
CSATYGNTGELFF
>TRBJ2-1|NA|TRBV30|NA
TGTGCCTGGGTCGGGTTTGGCAATGAGCAGTTCTTC
CAWVGFGNEQFF
>TRBJ1-3|NA|TRBV6-5|NA
TGTGCCACTTTGAGCTCTGGAAACACCATATATTTT
CATLSSGNTIYF
>TRBJ2-1|NA|TRBV14|NA
TGTGCCAGCAGCCTCCTCGGAGAGCAGTTCTTC
CASSLLGEQFF
>TRBJ1-1|few|TRBV25-1|NA
TGTGCCAGCAGTCTGACAGATACGAACACTGAAGCTTTCTTT
CASSLTDTNTEAFF
>TRBJ2-7|few|TRBV20-1|NA
TGCAGTGCTTTCGGAGTGGGCGGTTACGAGCAGTACTTC
CSAFGVGGYEQYF
>TRBJ2-1|NA|TRBV15|NA
TGTGCCACCAGCAGAGATCAAGGGGGGTACAATGAGCAGTTCTTC
CATSRDQGGYNEQFF
>TRBJ2-7|few|TRBV7-9|NA
TGTGCCAGCAGCGGTGAAGGCGAGCAGTACTTC
CASSGEGEQYF
>TRBJ2-1|many|TRBV20-1|NA
TGCAGTGGCGCTAACAATGAGCAGTTCTTC
CSGANNEQFF
>TRBJ2-2|NA|TRBV5-1|TRBD1
TGCGCCAGCAGCTTGGCCGTGACAGGGGACACCGGGGAGCTGTTTTTT
CASSLAVTGDTGELFF
>TRBJ1-2|few|TRBV5-1|TRBD1
TGCGCCAGCAGCGCGGGGACAGGCTCCTATGGCTACACCTTC
CASSAGTGSYGYTF
>TRBJ2-3|few|TRBV5-1|NA
TGCGCCAGCGGAGGAACTAGCACAGATACGCAGTATTTT
CASGGTSTDTQYF
>TRBJ1-5|NA|TRBV7-2|NA
TGTGCCAGCAGCTATACAGGGACCGTTAGCAATCAGCCCCAGCATTTT
CASSYTGTVSNQPQHF
>TRBJ1-1|few|TRBV7-7|NA
TGTGCCAGCAGCGAGACAGAGAACACTGAAACTTTCTTT
CASSETENTETFF
>TRBJ2-3|NA|TRBV9|NA
TGTGCCAGCAGCGCTCGAGCTTGGACAGATACGCAGTATTTT
CASSARAWTDTQYF
>TRBJ1-4|once|TRBV23-1|NA
TGCGCCAGCAGTCACGTCGGGGGGCAGGATGAAAAACTGTTTTTT
CASSHVGGQDEKLFF
>TRBJ2-7|many|TRBV20-1|NA
TGCAGTGTGGGGTCCTACGAGCAGTACTTC
CSVGSYEQYF
>TRBJ1-2|many|TRBV5-1|NA
TGCGCCAGCAGCTTGGATGGGGATTATGGCTACACCTTC
CASSLDGDYGYTF
>TRBJ2-7|many|TRBV7-2|NA
TGTGCCAGCAGCAAAAAGGGGGAGGTCTCCTACGAGCAGTACTTC
CASSKKGEVSYEQYF
>TRBJ2-5|many|TRBV20-1|TRBD2
TGCAGTGCTAGAGGGGTACTAGCGGGGAGCCAGAGTGAGACCCAGTACTTC
CSARGVLAGSQSETQYF
>TRBJ2-3|many|TRBV5-1|NA
TGTGCCAGCAGCTCTGAGGGGGATACGCAGTATTTT
CASSSEGDTQYF
>TRBJ2-7|NA|TRBV20-1|NA
TGCAGTGCTACCATAGACGAGCAGTACTTC
CSATIDEQYF
>TRBJ2-1|NA|TRBV7-2|TRBD2
TGTGCCAGCAGCTTATTTGTAGCGGGAGTCAATGAGCAGTTCTTC
CASSLFVAGVNEQFF
>TRBJ1-2|NA|TRBV18|NA
TGTGCCAGCTCACCATCGGCGCGGCAAGGCTACACCTTC
CASSPSARQGYTF
>TRBJ2-3|NA|TRBV7-9|NA
TGTGCCAGCAGCTTCGAGGGAGACACAGATACGCAGTATTTT
CASSFEGDTDTQYF
>TRBJ1-1|few|TRBV12-3/TRBV12-4|TRBD1
TGTGCCAGCACCACCACAGGGGGGACTGAAGCTTTCTTT
CASTTTGGTEAFF
>TRBJ2-2|few|TRBV10-1|TRBD2
TGCGCCAGCAGACTAGCGGGAGAGGCCGGGGAGCTGTTTTTT
CASRLAGEAGELFF
>TRBJ2-6|few|TRBV5-1|NA
TGCGCCAGCAGCGACCGAGAAGGTGGGGCCAACGTCCTGACTTTC
CASSDREGGANVLTF
>TRBJ2-2|many|TRBV6-4|NA
TGTGCCAGCAGCCAGACAGAGACCGGGGAGCTGTTTTTT
CASSQTETGELFF
>TRBJ2-1|NA|TRBV20-1|NA
TGCAGTGCCAGCCGCCAGGGGCTATACAATGAGCAGTTCTTC
CSASRQGLYNEQFF
>TRBJ1-1|few|TRBV12-3/TRBV12-4|NA
TGTGCCAGCAGTCCCGAACGGACAGCCACTGAAGCTTTCTTT
CASSPERTATEAFF
>TRBJ2-3|NA|TRBV3-1|NA
TGTGCCAGCAGCCAAGCTAGCCACGGCGGGAATACGCAGTATTTT
CASSQASHGGNTQYF
>TRBJ2-5|NA|TRBV12-3/TRBV12-4|NA
TGTGCCAGCAGCCCTCCCGCGAGGGGAGAGACCCAGTACTTC
CASSPPARGETQYF
>TRBJ2-2|few|TRBV7-9|NA
TGTGCCAGCAGCCGCCTGATCAGCCTGGCCACCGGGGAGCTGTTTTTT
CASSRLISLATGELFF
>TRBJ1-2|NA|TRBV18|TRBD1
TGTGCCAGCTCTTTCTCCGGACAGGTTCGAAATGGCTACACCTTC
CASSFSGQVRNGYTF
>TRBJ1-1|many|TRBV12-3/TRBV12-4|NA
TGTGCCAGCAGTTTAGTGACAGTGAACACTGAAGCTTTCTTT
CASSLVTVNTEAFF
>TRBJ2-5|NA|TRBV11-2|NA
TGTGCCAGCAACCAGGGGAGGGGTGGAGAGACCCTGTACTTC
CASNQGRGGETLYF
>TRBJ2-1|NA|TRBV20-1|TRBD2
TGCAGTGCTAGAGATCTCCTAGCGGGATACAATGAGCAGTTCTTC
CSARDLLAGYNEQFF
>TRBJ2-1|many|TRBV5-1|NA
TGCGCCAGCAGCTTTTACGAGTACAATGAGCAGTTCTTC
CASSFYEYNEQFF
>TRBJ2-3|NA|TRBV5-1|NA
TGCGCCAGCAGCTTGGACCCTAGTGCGTACACAGATACGCAGTATTTT
CASSLDPSAYTDTQYF
>TRBJ2-5|NA|TRBV7-9|NA
TGTGCCAGCAGCTTAGGGGAAACGATTGGAGAGACCCAGTACTTC
CASSLGETIGETQYF
>TRBJ2-5|NA|TRBV5-1|TRBD2
TGCGCCAGCCACCGGGGGGGAGGGAACCAAGAGACCCAGTACTTC
CASHRGGGNQETQYF
>TRBJ2-7|few|TRBV6-5|TRBD2
TGTGCCAGCAGTTACCCTAGCGGGCAGTACTTC
CASSYPSGQYF
>TRBJ2-3|few|TRBV2|NA
TGTGCCAGCAGGGGATCCAGAACTGCAGATACGCAGTATTTT
CASRGSRTADTQYF
>TRBJ1-5|few|TRBV14|NA
TGTGCCAGCAGCCAAGCTGGGGCTGATCAGCCCCAGCATTTT
CASSQAGADQPQHF
>TRBJ2-7|few|TRBV29-1|NA
TGCAGCGTTGTGCACCGGAGCTCCTACGAGCAGTACTTC
CSVVHRSSYEQYF